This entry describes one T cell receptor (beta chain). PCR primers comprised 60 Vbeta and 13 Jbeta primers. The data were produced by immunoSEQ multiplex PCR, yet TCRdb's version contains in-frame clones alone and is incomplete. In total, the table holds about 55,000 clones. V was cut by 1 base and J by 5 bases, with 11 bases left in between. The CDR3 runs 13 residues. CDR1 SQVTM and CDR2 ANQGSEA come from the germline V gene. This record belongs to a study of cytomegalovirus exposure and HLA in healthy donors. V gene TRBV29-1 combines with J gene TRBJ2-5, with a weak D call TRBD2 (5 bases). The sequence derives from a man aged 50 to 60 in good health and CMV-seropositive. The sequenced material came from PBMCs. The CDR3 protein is CSVEGGLKETQYF. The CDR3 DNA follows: TGCAGCGTTGAAGGTGGACTCAAGGAGACCCAGTACTTC.